Listed below are T cell receptor beta chains from one sample, sequenced in a study of glioma-infiltrating T cells after dendritic cell vaccination. Produced via immunoSEQ multiplex PCR; TCRdb's table is partial and in-frame only. The sample gives about 76,000 clones, roughly 91% of which show up once; 2% to 2.5% is in the top ten. The sample in question was blood, obtained after dendritic cell vaccination. These receptor sequences come from a human donor with glioblastoma. The CDR3 runs from the conserved cysteine through the conserved F or W. A D gene is named only where the DNA matches it firmly. Not all rows give a size; the values are once, few, many and, for expanded clones, a class.

V	D	size	J	CDR3	DNA
TRBV6-6	-	-	TRBJ1-6	CASSYSTGSYNSPLHF	TGTGCCAGCAGTTACTCAACGGGATCCTATAATTCACCCCTCCACTTT
TRBV6-5	-	few	TRBJ1-5	CASRRDQPQHF	TGTGCCAGCAGACGCGATCAGCCCCAGCATTTT
TRBV7-9	-	-	TRBJ2-3	CASSLRDTQYF	TGTGCCAGCAGCCTGAGGGATACGCAGTATTTT
TRBV2	TRBD2	-	TRBJ2-1	CATKVAGASYNEQFF	TGTGCCACCAAGGTAGCGGGGGCCTCCTACAATGAGCAGTTCTTC
TRBV7-2	-	-	TRBJ1-2	CASSLSGTSYYGYTF	TGTGCCAGCAGCTTGAGCGGGACGTCCTACTATGGCTACACCTTC
TRBV7-9	TRBD1	-	TRBJ2-5	CASSPRGPETQYF	TGTGCCAGCAGCCCGAGGGGGCCCGAGACCCAGTACTTC
TRBV6-5	-	-	TRBJ1-2	CASSYSRSVNYGYTF	TGTGCCAGCAGTTACTCTCGGTCGGTTAACTATGGCTACACCTTC
TRBV6-5	-	-	TRBJ1-1	CASSYKGQGWGTEAFF	TGTGCCAGCAGCTACAAGGGTCAGGGTTGGGGCACTGAAGCTTTCTTT
TRBV5-1	-	-	TRBJ2-1	CASSIRPAEDNEQFF	TGCGCCAGCAGCATCCGTCCGGCGGAAGACAATGAGCAGTTCTTC
TRBV18	-	-	TRBJ2-2	CASSPLGQTNTGELFF	TGTGCCAGCTCACCGCTTGGGCAGACGAACACCGGGGAGCTGTTTTTT
TRBV5-1	TRBD1	once	TRBJ1-3	CASSPGTGENYSGNTIYF	TGCGCCAGCAGTCCAGGGACAGGAGAGAATTACTCTGGAAACACCATATATTTT
TRBV9	-	-	TRBJ1-3	CASSVATGSGNTIYF	TGTGCCAGCAGCGTAGCTACAGGATCTGGAAACACCATATATTTT
TRBV5-1	TRBD1	-	TRBJ1-2	CASSLQTGTGRRYGYTF	TGCGCCAGCAGCTTACAAACCGGGACAGGAAGACGCTATGGCTACACCTTC
TRBV2	-	-	TRBJ2-7	CASSEAGRGEYF	TGTGCCAGCAGTGAAGCAGGCAGGGGGGAGTACTTC
TRBV19	-	-	TRBJ1-2	CASSIPQFGYTF	TGTGCCAGTAGTATCCCCCAGTTCGGCTACACCTTC
TRBV6-1	TRBD1	-	TRBJ2-3	CASSEDDRGHTQYF	TGTGCCAGCAGTGAAGACGACAGGGGACATACGCAGTATTTT
TRBV5-1	TRBD1	-	TRBJ2-2	CASSSAGQGNTGELFF	TGCGCCAGCAGCTCGGCGGGACAGGGGAACACCGGGGAGCTGTTTTTT
TRBV11-2	-	-	TRBJ2-7	CASSLQGRYEQYF	TGTGCCAGCAGCTTACAGGGGCGGTACGAGCAGTACTTC
TRBV5-1	-	-	TRBJ1-6	CASSLRGFDSPLHF	TGCGCCAGCAGCTTGAGGGGCTTCGATTCACCCCTCCACTTT
TRBV11-3	TRBD1	-	TRBJ2-7	CASREPGQGIYEQYF	TGTGCCAGCAGAGAACCGGGACAGGGAATCTACGAGCAGTACTTC
TRBV19	-	-	TRBJ2-4	CASSIATGRDIQYF	TGTGCCAGTAGTATAGCGACAGGTAGGGACATTCAGTACTTC
TRBV6-4	-	-	TRBJ1-2	CASSLTGTYGYTF	TGTGCCAGCAGCCTCACAGGGACCTATGGCTACACCTTC
TRBV2	TRBD1	-	TRBJ2-7	CATRDREYEQYF	TGTGCCACCCGGGACAGGGAGTACGAGCAGTACTTC
TRBV19	TRBD1	-	TRBJ1-5	CASSIAVDRGVRQPQHF	TGTGCCAGTAGTATAGCCGTGGACAGGGGAGTTCGTCAGCCCCAGCATTTT
TRBV4-1	TRBD1	once	TRBJ2-7	CASSQFKTAGGSYEQYF	TGCGCCAGCAGCCAATTCAAGACGGCAGGGGGTTCCTACGAGCAGTACTTC
TRBV6-6	-	-	TRBJ1-5	CASSYSAGRNQPQHF	TGTGCCAGCAGTTACTCGGCGGGTCGCAATCAGCCCCAGCATTTT
TRBV5-5	-	-	TRBJ1-2	CASSLRDISNYGYTF	TGTGCCAGCAGCTTGAGGGACATCTCTAACTATGGCTACACCTTC
TRBV6-6	-	once	TRBJ2-6	CASSLGQFSGANVLTF	TGTGCCAGCAGTTTAGGACAGTTCTCTGGGGCCAACGTCCTGACTTTC
TRBV6-5	-	-	TRBJ1-2	CATKPGEVSYGYTF	TGTGCCACCAAGCCAGGGGAAGTCAGCTATGGCTACACCTTC
TRBV27	-	-	TRBJ2-3	CASRPGQLDTQYF	TGTGCCAGCAGACCAGGACAGTTAGATACGCAGTATTTT
TRBV27	TRBD1	-	TRBJ2-5	CASTATGNSRETQYF	TGTGCCAGCACCGCGACAGGGAACTCGCGGGAGACCCAGTACTTC
TRBV10-3	-	-	TRBJ2-1	CAIREDSLVGNEQFF	TGTGCCATCAGGGAGGACTCCTTGGTTGGCAATGAGCAGTTCTTC
TRBV19	-	-	TRBJ1-1	CASSIVGAGTEAFF	TGTGCCAGTAGTATAGTGGGGGCTGGCACTGAAGCTTTCTTT
TRBV27	TRBD2	-	TRBJ2-2	CASSLQQVAGRPGTGELFF	TGTGCCAGCAGCCTTCAGCAGGTAGCGGGGAGGCCGGGTACCGGGGAGCTGTTTTTT
TRBV7-2	-	-	TRBJ2-3	CASSFPGLTDTQYF	TGTGCCAGCAGCTTTCCGGGACTCACAGATACGCAGTATTTT
TRBV19	-	-	TRBJ1-4	CASSIDGTTEVANEKLFF	TGTGCCAGTAGTATAGATGGGACAACAGAAGTTGCTAATGAAAAACTGTTTTTT
TRBV7-2	-	-	TRBJ1-6	CASTTGGAPLHF	TGTGCCAGCACCACGGGAGGGGCCCCCCTCCACTTT
TRBV9	-	-	TRBJ2-3	CASSVSSGRTDTQYF	TGTGCCAGCAGCGTGTCGAGCGGCCGCACAGATACGCAGTATTTT
TRBV14	TRBD1	once	TRBJ2-3	CASSLQGATSTDTQYF	TGTGCCAGCAGCCTGCAGGGGGCTACTAGCACAGATACGCAGTATTTT
TRBV18	TRBD1	-	TRBJ1-5	CASSPGQGYQPQHF	TGTGCCAGCTCACCAGGACAGGGATATCAGCCCCAGCATTTT
TRBV18	TRBD1	-	TRBJ2-7	CASSPLPGTVSYEQYF	TGTGCCAGCTCACCACTCCCCGGGACAGTCTCATACGAGCAGTACTTC
TRBV5-5	-	-	TRBJ2-7	CASRTIGGTLGEQYF	TGTGCCAGCAGAACGATAGGCGGGACTCTCGGCGAGCAGTACTTC
TRBV7-2	TRBD1	-	TRBJ2-7	CASSLQQGVYEQYF	TGTGCCAGCAGCTTACAACAGGGGGTTTACGAGCAGTACTTC
TRBV6-1	-	-	TRBJ1-4	CASTRGAATNEKLFF	TGTGCCAGCACACGAGGAGCGGCAACTAATGAAAAACTGTTTTTT
TRBV4-1	-	-	TRBJ1-5	CASSPFYGQPQHF	TGTGCCAGCAGCCCCTTCTACGGTCAGCCCCAGCATTTT
TRBV27	-	-	TRBJ1-6	CASKTGSYANSPLHF	TGTGCCAGCAAGACCGGGAGTTACGCTAATTCACCCCTCCACTTT
TRBV7-8	TRBD2	once	TRBJ2-4	CASSLLAGGNQYF	TGTGCCAGCAGCTTACTAGCGGGGGGAAATCAGTACTTC
TRBV2	-	-	TRBJ1-3	CASSGGTGGSGNTIYF	TGTGCCAGCAGTGGCGGGACTGGAGGTTCTGGAAACACCATATATTTT
TRBV18	TRBD2	-	TRBJ2-1	CASSTKASGSVYEQFF	TGTGCCAGCTCAACCAAGGCTAGCGGGAGTGTCTATGAGCAGTTCTTC
TRBV27	TRBD1	once	TRBJ1-2	CASSLSRVEGAIYGYTF	TGTGCCAGCAGTTTATCGAGAGTTGAGGGGGCCATCTATGGCTACACCTTC
TRBV7-2	TRBD2	-	TRBJ2-1	CASSRTGLAGGNEQFF	TGTGCCAGCAGCCGAACAGGACTAGCGGGAGGTAATGAGCAGTTCTTC